One and the same sample provided the 10 T cell receptor beta chains below, sequenced in a study of blood T cell repertoires in COVID-19. Measured with immunoSEQ multiplex PCR; TCRdb has only the in-frame clones, and not every one. This sample carries 200,000 to 250,000 clones, 79% of them seen once, and the ten largest clones take 4%. Specimen: peripheral blood. The receptors originated from a woman aged 40 to 50 with active or convalescent COVID-19.

The chain is built from TRBV7-2 and TRBJ1-1; D gene uncertain. Germline-derived CDR1 and CDR2 are SGHTA and FQGNSA. The CDR3 has 15 amino acids. The V end lost 0 bases, the J end lost 2 bases, and 10 bases lay between the germline ends. The CDR3 DNA reads TGTGCCAGCAGCTTAGCGGGCCCGATTAACACTGAAGCTTTCTTT. It encodes CASSLAGPINTEAFF.

For the CDR3, the DNA is TGCGCCAGCAGTGTGGCCGCAGGCCAAGAGACCCAGTACTTC. It translates to CASSVAAGQETQYF. J is TRBJ2-5 and V is TRBV10-1, with D uncertain. CDR3 length: 14 amino acids. With 4 bases removed from V and 1 base from J, the gap between germline ends came to 10 bases. The V gene's germline CDR1 is WNHNN and CDR2 SYGVQD (reference sequence).

Of note for this clone: This same CDR3 is encoded by further DNA sequences in the sample. The chain employs TRBV2 and TRBJ1-1; 7 bases match TRBD1. The germline V gene encodes CDR1 SNHLY and CDR2 FYNNEI. J lost 0 bases, V lost 8 bases, and 6 bases had no gene match. This CDR3 is built from 14 residues. The CDR3 region has the DNA TGTGCCAGCCGGGACAGAAGTATGAACACTGAAGCTTTCTTT. Translated: CASRDRSMNTEAFF.

This clone was counted once. The V and J genes are TRBV5-4 and TRBJ2-3, with 10 bases aligning to TRBD2. This CDR3 spans 18 amino acids. Germline loops: CDR1 SGHNT, CDR2 YYREEE (reference sequence). V was pared by 3 bases and J by 2 bases, with 12 bases of the junction left unmatched. This CDR3 reads CASSSIPVLAGVTDTQYF. The CDR3 nucleotides are TGTGCCAGCAGCTCCATCCCCGTCCTAGCGGGGGTCACAGATACGCAGTATTTT.

V gene TRBV5-1 combines with J gene TRBJ2-7, with D possibly matching TRBD1 (6 bases). Germline loops: CDR1 SGHRS, CDR2 YFSETQ. Trimming took off 5 bases at V and 6 bases at J, with 12 bases between the two ends. The CDR3 runs to 12 residues. The chain's CDR3 is CASRGDKSEQYF. The CDR3 DNA sequence: TGCGCCAGCAGGGGGGACAAATCCGAGCAGTACTTC.

This clone was seen a single time. This chain joins TRBV18 and TRBJ1-5; 9 nucleotides align to TRBD1. Losses at the gene ends were 8 bases for V and 7 bases for J; bases not matched to a gene: 12. This CDR3 spans 15 amino acids. The germline gives CDR1 KGHSH, CDR2 LQKENI. The CDR3 protein is CASTTEQGAGQPQHF. CDR3 DNA: TGTGCCAGCACGACCGAACAGGGGGCCGGACAGCCCCAGCATTTT.

The rearrangement uses TRBV11-2 and TRBJ2-1; 9 positions match TRBD1. CDR1 and CDR2 from the germline V gene are SGHAT and FQNNGV. The CDR3 has 15 amino acids. Losses at the gene ends were 5 bases for V and 2 bases for J; bases not matched to a gene: 4. CDR3 loop: CASSVDRGAYNEQFF. Here the CDR3 DNA reads TGTGCCAGCAGCGTTGACAGGGGGGCCTACAATGAGCAGTTCTTC.

V is TRBV20-1 and J is TRBJ1-2; D perhaps matches TRBD1 (6 bases). The V gene lost 5 bases and the J gene lost 3 bases, with 7 bases spanning the gap. CDR1 and CDR2 from the germline V gene are DFQATT and SNEGSKA (reference sequence). This CDR3 has 11 residues. CDR3: CSAEGDYGYTF. The CDR3 DNA sequence: TGCAGTGCTGAGGGGGACTATGGCTACACCTTC.

The chain joins TRBV11-2 to TRBJ1-4; 7 nucleotides agree with TRBD1. CDR1 and CDR2 (germline): SGHAT, FQNNGV. The junction had 4 bases not matched to a gene; V was cut back by 5 bases and J by 1 base. The CDR3 consists of 15 residues. CDR3 bases: TGTGCCAGCAGCATAAACAGGGGAACTAATGAAAAACTGTTTTTT. Translation gives CASSINRGTNEKLFF.

The V gene is TRBV4-1, the J gene TRBJ2-7; a possible D gene is TRBD2 (6 bases). The CDR3 runs to 12 residues. Germline CDR1 MGHRA, CDR2 YSYEKL. V lost 2 bases to trimming and J lost 5 bases, with 7 bases between them. The CDR3 sequence: CASSQSGHEQYF. CDR3 bases: TGCGCCAGCAGCCAAAGCGGGCACGAGCAGTACTTC.